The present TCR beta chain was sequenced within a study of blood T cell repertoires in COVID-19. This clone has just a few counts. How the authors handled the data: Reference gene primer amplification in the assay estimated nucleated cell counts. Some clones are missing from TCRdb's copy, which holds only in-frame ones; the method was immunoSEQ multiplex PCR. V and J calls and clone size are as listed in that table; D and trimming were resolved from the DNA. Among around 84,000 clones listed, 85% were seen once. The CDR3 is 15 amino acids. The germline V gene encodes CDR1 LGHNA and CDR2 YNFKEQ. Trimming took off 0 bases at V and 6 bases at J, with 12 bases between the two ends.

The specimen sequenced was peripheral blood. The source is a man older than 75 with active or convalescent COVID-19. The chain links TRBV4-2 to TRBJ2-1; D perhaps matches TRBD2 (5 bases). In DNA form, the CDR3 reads TGTGCCAGCAGCCAAGAAGGAGACTACATCAATGAGCAGTTCTTC. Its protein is CASSQEGDYINEQFF.